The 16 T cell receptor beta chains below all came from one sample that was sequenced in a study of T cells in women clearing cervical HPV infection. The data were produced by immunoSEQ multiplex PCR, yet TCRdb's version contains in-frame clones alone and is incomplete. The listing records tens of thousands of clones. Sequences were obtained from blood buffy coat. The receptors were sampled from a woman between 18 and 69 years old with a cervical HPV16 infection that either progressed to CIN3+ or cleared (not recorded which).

This CDR3 reads CASSLVFWHSCYNSPLFF. The part of the CDR3 DNA that was read is TGTGCCAGCAGCTTAGTATTTTGGCATTCCTGTTATAATTCACCA. The V and J genes are TRBV7-6 and TRBJ1-4; D is undetermined. The CDR3 extends 3 residues past the end of the read, so its final part is completed from the germline J gene. The CDR3 has 18 residues. The germline V gene has CDR1 SGHVS and CDR2 FNYEAQ.

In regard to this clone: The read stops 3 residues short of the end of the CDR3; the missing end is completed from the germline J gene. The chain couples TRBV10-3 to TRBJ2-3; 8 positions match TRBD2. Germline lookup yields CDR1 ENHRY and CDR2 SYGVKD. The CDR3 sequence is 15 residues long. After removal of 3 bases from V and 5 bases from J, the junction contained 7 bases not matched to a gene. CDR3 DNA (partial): TGTGCCATCAGTGATCCGGGACTAGGGGGAGATACG. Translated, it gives CAISDPGLGGDT. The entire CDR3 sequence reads CAISDPGLGGDTQYF.

The CDR3 DNA, read in part, is TGCGCCAGCAGCTTGGTACGGGGGGCATTAGATACG. Protein: CASSLVRGALDT. The whole CDR3 is CASSLVRGALDTQYF. This chain links TRBV5-1 with TRBJ2-3; D perhaps matches TRBD2 (7 bases). The CDR3 end is not reached by the read, which stops 3 residues before it; the germline J gene fills it in. Germline assignment: CDR1 SGHRS and CDR2 YFSETQ. CDR3 size: 15 residues. Trimming stripped 0 bases from V and 5 bases from J, with 13 bases between.

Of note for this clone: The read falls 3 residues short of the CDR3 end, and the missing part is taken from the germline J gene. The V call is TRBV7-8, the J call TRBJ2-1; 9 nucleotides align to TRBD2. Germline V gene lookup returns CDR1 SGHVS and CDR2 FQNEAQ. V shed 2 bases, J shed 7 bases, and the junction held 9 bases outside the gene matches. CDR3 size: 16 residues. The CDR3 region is CASSLFVAGVKNEQFF. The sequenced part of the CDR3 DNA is TGTGCCAGCAGCTTATTTGTAGCGGGGGTGAAGAATGAG.

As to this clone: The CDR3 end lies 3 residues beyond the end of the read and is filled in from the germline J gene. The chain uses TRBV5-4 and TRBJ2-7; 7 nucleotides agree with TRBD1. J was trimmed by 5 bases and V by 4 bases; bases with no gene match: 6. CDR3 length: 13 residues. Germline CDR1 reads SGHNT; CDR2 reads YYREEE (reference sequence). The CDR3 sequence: CASSPQGSDEQYF. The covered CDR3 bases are TGTGCCAGCAGCCCACAGGGGTCGGACGAG.

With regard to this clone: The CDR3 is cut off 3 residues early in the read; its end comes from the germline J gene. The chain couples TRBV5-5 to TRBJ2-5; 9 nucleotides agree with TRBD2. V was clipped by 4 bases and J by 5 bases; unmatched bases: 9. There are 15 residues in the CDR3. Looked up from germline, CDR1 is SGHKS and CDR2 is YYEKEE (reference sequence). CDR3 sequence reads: CASSPDGLALETQYF. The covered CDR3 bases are TGTGCCAGCAGCCCGGACGGACTAGCGTTGGAGACC. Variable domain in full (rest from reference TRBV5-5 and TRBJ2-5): DAGVTQSPTHLIKTRGQQVTLRCSPISGHKSVSWYQQVLGQGPQFIFQYYEKEERGRGNFPDRFSARQFPNYSSELNVNALLLGDSALYLCASSPDGLALETQYFGPGTRLLVL.

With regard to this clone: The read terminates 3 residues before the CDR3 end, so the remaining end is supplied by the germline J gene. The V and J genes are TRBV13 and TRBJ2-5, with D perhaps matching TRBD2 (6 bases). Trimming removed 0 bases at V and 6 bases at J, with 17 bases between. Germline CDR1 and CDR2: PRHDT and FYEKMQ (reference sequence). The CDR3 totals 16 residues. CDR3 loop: CASSLGRGTPGQTQYF. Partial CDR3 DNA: TGTGCCAGCAGCTTAGGCCGGGGGACCCCGGGACAGACC.

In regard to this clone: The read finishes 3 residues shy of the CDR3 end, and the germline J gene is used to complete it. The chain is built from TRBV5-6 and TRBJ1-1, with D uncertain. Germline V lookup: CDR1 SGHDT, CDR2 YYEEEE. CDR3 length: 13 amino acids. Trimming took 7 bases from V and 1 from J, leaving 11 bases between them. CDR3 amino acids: CASGPWSNTEAFF. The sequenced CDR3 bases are TGTGCCAGCGGGCCCTGGTCGAACACTGAA. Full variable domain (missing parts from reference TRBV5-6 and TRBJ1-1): DAGVTQSPTHLIKTRGQQVTLRCSPKSGHDTVSWYQQALGQGPQFIFQYYEEEERQRGNFPDRFSGHQFPNYSSELNVNALLLGDSALYLCASGPWSNTEAFFGQGTRLTVV.

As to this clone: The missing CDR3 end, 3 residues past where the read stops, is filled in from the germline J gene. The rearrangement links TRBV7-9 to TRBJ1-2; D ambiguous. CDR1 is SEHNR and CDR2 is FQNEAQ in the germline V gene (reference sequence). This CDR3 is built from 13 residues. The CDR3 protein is CASTGFYSYGYTF. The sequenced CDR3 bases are TGTGCCAGCACGGGTTTCTACTCCTACGGG.

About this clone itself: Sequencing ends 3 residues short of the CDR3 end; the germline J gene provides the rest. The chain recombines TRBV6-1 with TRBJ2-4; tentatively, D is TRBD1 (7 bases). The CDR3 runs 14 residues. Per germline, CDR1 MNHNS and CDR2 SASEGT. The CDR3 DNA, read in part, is TGTGCCAGCAGTGAAGGGGGGACTGACAGGGTT. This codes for CASSEGGTDRV. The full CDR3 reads CASSEGGTDRVQYF.

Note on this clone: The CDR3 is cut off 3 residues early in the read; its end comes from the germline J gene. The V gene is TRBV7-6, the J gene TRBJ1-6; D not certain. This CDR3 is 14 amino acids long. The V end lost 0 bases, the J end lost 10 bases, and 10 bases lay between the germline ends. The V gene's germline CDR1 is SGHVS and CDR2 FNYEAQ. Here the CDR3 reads CASSLAGLESPLHF. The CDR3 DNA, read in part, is TGTGCCAGCAGCTTAGCAGGCCTCGAGTCACCC.

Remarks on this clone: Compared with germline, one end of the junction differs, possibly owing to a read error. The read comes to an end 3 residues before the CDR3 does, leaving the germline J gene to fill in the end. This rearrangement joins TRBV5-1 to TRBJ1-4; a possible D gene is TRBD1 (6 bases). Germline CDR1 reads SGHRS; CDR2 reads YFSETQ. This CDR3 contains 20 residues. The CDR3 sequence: CASSLVSPLQGKYTKEKLFF. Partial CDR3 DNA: TGCGCCAGCAGCTTGGTGTCCCCCCTTCAGGGGAAGTATACTAAGGAAAAA.

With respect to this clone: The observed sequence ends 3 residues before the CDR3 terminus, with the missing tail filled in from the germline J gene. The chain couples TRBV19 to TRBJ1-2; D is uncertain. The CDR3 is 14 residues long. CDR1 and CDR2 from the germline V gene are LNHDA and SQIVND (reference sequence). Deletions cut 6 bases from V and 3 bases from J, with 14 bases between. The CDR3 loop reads CASRTRGLDYGYTF. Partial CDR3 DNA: TGTGCCAGTAGGACGAGAGGGCTGGACTATGGC.

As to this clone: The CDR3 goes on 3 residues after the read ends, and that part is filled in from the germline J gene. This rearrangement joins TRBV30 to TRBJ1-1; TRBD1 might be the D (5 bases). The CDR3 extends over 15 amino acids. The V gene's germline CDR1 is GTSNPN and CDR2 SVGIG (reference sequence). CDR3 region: CACKIQGGRSVRAFF. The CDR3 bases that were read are TGTGCCTGCAAGATTCAGGGTGGAAGAAGCGTACGA. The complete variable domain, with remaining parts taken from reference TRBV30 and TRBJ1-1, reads SQTIHQWPATLVQPVGSPLSLECTVEGTSNPNLYWYRQAAGRGLQLLFYSVGIGQISSEVPQNLSASRPQDRQFILSSKKLLLSDSGFYLCACKIQGGRSVRAFFGQGTRLTVV.

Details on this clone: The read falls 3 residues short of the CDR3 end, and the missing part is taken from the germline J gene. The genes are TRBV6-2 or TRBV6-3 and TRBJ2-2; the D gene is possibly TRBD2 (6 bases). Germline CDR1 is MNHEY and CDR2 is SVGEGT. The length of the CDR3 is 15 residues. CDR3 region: CASSGGRIYNSPLFF. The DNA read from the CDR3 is TGTGCCAGCAGCGGGGGACGGATCTATAATTCACCG.

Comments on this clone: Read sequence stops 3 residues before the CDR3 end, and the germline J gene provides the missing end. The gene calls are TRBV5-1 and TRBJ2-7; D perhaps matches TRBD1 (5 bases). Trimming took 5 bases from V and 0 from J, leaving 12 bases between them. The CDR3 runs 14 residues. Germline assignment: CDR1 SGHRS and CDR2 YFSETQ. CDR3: CASRTVPLSYEQYF. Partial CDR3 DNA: TGCGCCAGCAGGACAGTCCCCCTCTCCTACGAG.